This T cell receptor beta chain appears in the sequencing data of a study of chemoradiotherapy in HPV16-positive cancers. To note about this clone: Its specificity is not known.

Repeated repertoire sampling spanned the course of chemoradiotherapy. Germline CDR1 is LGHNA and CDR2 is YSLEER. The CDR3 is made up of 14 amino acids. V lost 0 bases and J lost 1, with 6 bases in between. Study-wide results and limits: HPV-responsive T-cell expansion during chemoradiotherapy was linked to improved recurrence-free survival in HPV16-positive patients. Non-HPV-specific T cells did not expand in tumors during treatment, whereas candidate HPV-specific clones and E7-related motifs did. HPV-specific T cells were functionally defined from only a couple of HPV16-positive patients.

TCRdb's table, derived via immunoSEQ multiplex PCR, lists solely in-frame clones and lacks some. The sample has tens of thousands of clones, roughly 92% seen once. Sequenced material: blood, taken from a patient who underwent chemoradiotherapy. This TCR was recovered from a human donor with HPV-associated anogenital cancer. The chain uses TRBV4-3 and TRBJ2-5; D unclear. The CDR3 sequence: CASSQDLGQETQYF. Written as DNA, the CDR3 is TGCGCCAGCAGCCAAGATTTGGGCCAAGAGACCCAGTACTTC.